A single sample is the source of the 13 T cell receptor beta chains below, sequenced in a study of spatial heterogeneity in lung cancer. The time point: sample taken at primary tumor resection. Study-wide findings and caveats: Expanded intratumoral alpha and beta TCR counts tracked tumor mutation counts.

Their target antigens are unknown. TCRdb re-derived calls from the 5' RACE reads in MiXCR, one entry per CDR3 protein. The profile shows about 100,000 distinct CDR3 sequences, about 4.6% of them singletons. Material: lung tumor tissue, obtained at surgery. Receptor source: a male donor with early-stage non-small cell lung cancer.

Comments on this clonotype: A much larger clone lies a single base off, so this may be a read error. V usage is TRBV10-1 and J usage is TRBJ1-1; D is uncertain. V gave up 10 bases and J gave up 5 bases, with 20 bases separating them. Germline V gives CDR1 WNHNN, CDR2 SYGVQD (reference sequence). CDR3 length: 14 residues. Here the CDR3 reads CATRHEREVTEAFF. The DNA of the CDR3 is TGCGCCACCAGGCATGAGCGAGAAGTTACTGAAGCTTTCTTT.

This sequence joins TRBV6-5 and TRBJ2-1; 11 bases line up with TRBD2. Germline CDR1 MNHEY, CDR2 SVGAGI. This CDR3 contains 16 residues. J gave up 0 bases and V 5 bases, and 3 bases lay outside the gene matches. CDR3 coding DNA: TGTGCCAGCAGTACTAGCGGGAGCTCCTCCTACAATGAGCAGTTCTTC. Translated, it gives CASSTSGSSSYNEQFF.

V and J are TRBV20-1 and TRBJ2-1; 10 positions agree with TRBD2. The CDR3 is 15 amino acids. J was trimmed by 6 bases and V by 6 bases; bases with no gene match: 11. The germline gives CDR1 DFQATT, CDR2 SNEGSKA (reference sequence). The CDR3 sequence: CSASQIAGGINEQFF. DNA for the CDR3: TGCAGTGCCAGCCAAATAGCGGGAGGCATCAATGAGCAGTTCTTC.

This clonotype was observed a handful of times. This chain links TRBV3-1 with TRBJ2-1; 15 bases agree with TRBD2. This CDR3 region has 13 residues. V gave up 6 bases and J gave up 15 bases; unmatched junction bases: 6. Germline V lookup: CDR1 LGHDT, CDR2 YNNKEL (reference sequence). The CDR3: CASSLGLAGGSFF. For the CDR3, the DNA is TGTGCCAGCAGTTTGGGACTAGCGGGAGGATCGTTCTTC.

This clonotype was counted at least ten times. CDR3 in DNA: TGTGCCAGCAGTTTCGGACAGGACCAAGAGACCCAGTACTTC. Amino acid sequence: CASSFGQDQETQYF. The chain couples TRBV6-1 to TRBJ2-5; 7 nucleotides agree with TRBD1. There are 14 residues in the CDR3. The V segment lost 5 bases and the J segment 0 bases; nucleotides outside the gene matches: 3. Germline V gives CDR1 MNHNS, CDR2 SASEGT.

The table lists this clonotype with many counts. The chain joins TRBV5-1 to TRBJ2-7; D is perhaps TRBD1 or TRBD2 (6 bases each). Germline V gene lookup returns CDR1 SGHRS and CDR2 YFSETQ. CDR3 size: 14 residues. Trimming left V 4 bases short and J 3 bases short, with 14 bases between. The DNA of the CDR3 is TGCGCCAGCAGCACTCGGGGGCAAAACTACGAGCAGTACTTC. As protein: CASSTRGQNYEQYF.

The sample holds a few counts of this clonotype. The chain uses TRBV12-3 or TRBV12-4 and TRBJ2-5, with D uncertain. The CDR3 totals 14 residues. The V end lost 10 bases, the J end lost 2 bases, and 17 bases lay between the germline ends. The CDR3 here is CATSKTGPQETQYF. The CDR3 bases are TGTGCCACCTCAAAGACGGGCCCGCAAGAGACCCAGTACTTC.

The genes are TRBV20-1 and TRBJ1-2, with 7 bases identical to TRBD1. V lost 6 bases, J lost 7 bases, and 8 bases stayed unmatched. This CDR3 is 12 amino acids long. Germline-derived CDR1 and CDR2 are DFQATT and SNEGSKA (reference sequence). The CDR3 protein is CSAPRQGAGYTF. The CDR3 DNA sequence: TGCAGTGCGCCCAGACAGGGTGCTGGCTACACCTTC.

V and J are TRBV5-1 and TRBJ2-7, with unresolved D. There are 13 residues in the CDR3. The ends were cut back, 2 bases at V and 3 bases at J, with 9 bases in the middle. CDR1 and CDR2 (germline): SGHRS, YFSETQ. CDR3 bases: TGCGCCAGCAGCTTAAATCAATTCTACGAGCAGTACTTC. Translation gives CASSLNQFYEQYF. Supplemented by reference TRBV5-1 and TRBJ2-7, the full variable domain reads KAGVTQTPRYLIKTRGQQVTLSCSPISGHRSVSWYQQTPGQGLQFLFEYFSETQRNKGNFPGRFSGRQFSNSRSEMNVSTLELGDSALYLCASSLNQFYEQYFGPGTRLTVT.

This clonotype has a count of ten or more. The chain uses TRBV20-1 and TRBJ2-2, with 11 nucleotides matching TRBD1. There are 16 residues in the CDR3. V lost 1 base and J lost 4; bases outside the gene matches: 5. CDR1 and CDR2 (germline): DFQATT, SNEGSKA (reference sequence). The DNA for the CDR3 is TGCAGTGCTAGAGTAGTAGGGACAGGGGGCACCGGGGAGCTGTTTTTT. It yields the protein CSARVVGTGGTGELFF.

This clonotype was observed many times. The CDR3 region is CASSSRQENYEQYF. The DNA for the CDR3 is TGTGCCAGCAGCTCCCGACAGGAAAACTACGAGCAGTACTTC. The chain uses TRBV5-4 and TRBJ2-7; D perhaps matches TRBD1 (6 bases). Trimming stripped 3 bases from V and 3 bases from J, with 13 bases between. Germline CDR1 and CDR2: SGHNT and YYREEE (reference sequence). This CDR3 has 14 residues.

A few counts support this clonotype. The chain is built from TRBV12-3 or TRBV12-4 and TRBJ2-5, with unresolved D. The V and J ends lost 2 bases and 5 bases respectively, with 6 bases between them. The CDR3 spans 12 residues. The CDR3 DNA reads TGTGCCAGCAGTTTATCGCCTGAGACCCAGTACTTC. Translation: CASSLSPETQYF.

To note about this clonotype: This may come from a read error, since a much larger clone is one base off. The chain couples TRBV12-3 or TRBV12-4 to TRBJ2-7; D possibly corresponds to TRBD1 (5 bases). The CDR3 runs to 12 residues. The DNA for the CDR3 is TGTGCCGGCAGCCGAAACAGGCGCGAGCAGTACTTC. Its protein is CAGSRNRREQYF.